A single sample is the source of the 9 T cell receptor beta chains below, sequenced in a study of blood T cell repertoires in COVID-19. The protocol was immunoSEQ multiplex PCR, while the TCRdb copy is restricted to in-frame clones and leaves out a portion. The table shows hundreds of thousands of clones, with 75% to 90% occurring only once. Sequencing was done on a sample of PBMCs or T cells enriched from blood (not recorded which). These receptors all stem from a man between 18 and 35 years old who had recovered from COVID-19.

The rearrangement links TRBV7-8 to TRBJ1-5; D ambiguous. The CDR3 spans 22 residues. V lost 3 bases and J 0 bases, leaving 30 bases between the germline ends. The germline V gene encodes CDR1 SGHVS and CDR2 FQNEAQ. The CDR3 sequence is CASSFQLKSGRPVTYSNQPQHF. CDR3 nucleotide sequence: TGTGCCAGCAGCTTCCAACTTAAAAGCGGACGCCCGGTAACTTATAGCAATCAGCCCCAGCATTTT.

This chain uses TRBV19 with TRBJ1-1; 7 bases line up with TRBD1. This CDR3 contains 13 residues. J was trimmed by 4 bases and V by 6 bases; bases with no gene match: 5. Germline V lookup: CDR1 LNHDA, CDR2 SQIVND (reference sequence). CDR3 nucleotide sequence: TGTGCCAGTAGCTTTACAGGGGCCACTGAAGCTTTCTTT. This gives the protein CASSFTGATEAFF.

The rearrangement joins TRBV19 to TRBJ2-7; no firm D call. The V end lost 2 bases, the J end lost 2 bases, and 16 bases lay between the germline ends. CDR3 size: 16 residues. CDR1 and CDR2 from the germline V gene are LNHDA and SQIVND (reference sequence). CDR3 region: CASSIRFPPGPYEQYF. The CDR3 nucleotides are TGTGCCAGTAGTATACGATTCCCCCCTGGCCCCTACGAGCAGTACTTC.

This rearrangement joins TRBV6-5 to TRBJ2-7; D gene uncertain. The CDR3 has 14 amino acids. The germline V gene has CDR1 MNHEY and CDR2 SVGAGI. Deletions cut 0 bases from V and 3 bases from J, with 9 bases between. In DNA, the CDR3 is TGTGCCAGCAGTTACTCGAAGACTCACTACGAGCAGTACTTC. It specifies CASSYSKTHYEQYF.

V is TRBV10-3 and J is TRBJ2-3, with TRBD2 matching over 11 bases. The germline V gene encodes CDR1 ENHRY and CDR2 SYGVKD. The CDR3 has 19 residues. Trimming at V came to 0 bases and at J to 1 base, leaving 9 bases not matched to a gene. For the CDR3, the DNA is TGTGCCATCAGTGAGTCGGGGCTAGCGGGGGGAGAAGGCACAGATACGCAGTATTTT. Translating it yields CAISESGLAGGEGTDTQYF.

In this sample, this clone turned up once. The V gene is TRBV5-1, the J gene TRBJ1-5; TRBD1 matches at 7 bases. Germline V gene lookup returns CDR1 SGHRS and CDR2 YFSETQ. The CDR3 contains 14 residues. Losses at the gene ends were 4 bases for V and 8 bases for J; bases not matched to a gene: 9. The DNA of the CDR3 is TGCGCCAGCAGCAAAAATCAGGGGGGTGAGCCCCAGCATTTT. It yields the protein CASSKNQGGEPQHF. The whole variable domain, filled in from reference TRBV5-1 and TRBJ1-5, reads KAGVTQTPRYLIKTRGQQVTLSCSPISGHRSVSWYQQTPGQGLQFLFEYFSETQRNKGNFPGRFSGRQFSNSRSEMNVSTLELGDSALYLCASSKNQGGEPQHFGDGTRLSIL.

This clone was recorded once. V gene TRBV27 combines with J gene TRBJ1-2; tentatively, D is TRBD1 (5 bases). The CDR3 sequence is 13 residues long. CDR1 is MNHEY, CDR2 SMNVEV, per germline (reference sequence). V gave up 2 bases and J gave up 8 bases, with 12 bases separating them. Written as DNA, the CDR3 is TGTGCCAGCAGTTTAGGGGCTAGGTACGGCTACACCTTC. Residues: CASSLGARYGYTF.

The CDR3 is CATSNFRNTEAFF. CDR3 nucleotides: TGTGCCACCAGCAACTTTAGGAACACTGAAGCTTTCTTT. This chain connects TRBV15 to TRBJ1-1; D is unclear. The CDR3 has 13 amino acids. Germline V gene sequence: CDR1 LNHNV, CDR2 YYDKDF (reference sequence). Trimming shortened V by 4 bases and J by 1 base, and 7 bases separated the two germline ends.

The rearrangement joins TRBV27 to TRBJ1-2, with no clear D. The germline V and J ends were trimmed by 2 bases and 0 bases, with 13 bases remaining between them. The CDR3 is 16 residues long. CDR1 and CDR2 (germline): MNHEY, SMNVEV (reference sequence). CDR3 sequence: CASSLGAGRANYGYTF. The CDR3 nucleotides are TGTGCCAGCAGTTTAGGCGCGGGTAGAGCTAACTATGGCTACACCTTC.